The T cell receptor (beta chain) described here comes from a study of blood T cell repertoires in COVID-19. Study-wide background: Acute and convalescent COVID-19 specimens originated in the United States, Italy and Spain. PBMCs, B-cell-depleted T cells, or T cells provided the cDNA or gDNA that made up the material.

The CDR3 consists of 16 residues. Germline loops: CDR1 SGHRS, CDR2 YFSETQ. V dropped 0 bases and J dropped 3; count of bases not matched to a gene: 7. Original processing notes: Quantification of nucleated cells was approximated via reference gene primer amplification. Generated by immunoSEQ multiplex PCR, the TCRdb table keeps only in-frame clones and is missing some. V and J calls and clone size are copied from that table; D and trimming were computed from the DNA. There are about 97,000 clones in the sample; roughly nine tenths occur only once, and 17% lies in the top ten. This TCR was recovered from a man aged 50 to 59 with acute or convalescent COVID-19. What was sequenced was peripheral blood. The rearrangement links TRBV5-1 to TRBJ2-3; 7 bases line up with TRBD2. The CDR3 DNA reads TGCGCCAGCAGCTTGGCAGCGGGGTGGGGGACAGATACGCAGTATTTT. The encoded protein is CASSLAAGWGTDTQYF.